Below, one TCR beta chain is given with its context. Its antigen target is currently unknown. Base qualities were left out, and no much larger clone turns up one base away. This sample was included in a study of response to subunit inactivated influenza vaccine (dated by TCRdb to the late 2010s). At the level of the whole study: To follow how T cells responded to a trivalent subunit inactivated influenza vaccine, the researchers relied on deep quantitative profiling of the T cell receptor repertoire.

The study at large found these results: According to the authors, only a limited number of new T cells may be recruited by each seasonal influenza vaccination.

V is cut back by 4 bases and J by 5 bases, with 16 bases in the junction unmatched. From the cysteine through the phenylalanine, the CDR3 covers 17 amino acids. The CDR3 DNA has 51 bases and is translated from base 1. For CDR1 and CDR2, the germline V gene lists SGHRS and YFSETQ. Library construction relied on RT-PCR. The instrument given in TCRdb is Illumina HiSeq 2500. In-frame beta chains were kept once TCRdb had trimmed the public reads at Q25 with fastp and called clones with MiXCR. Rows are combined by CDR3 protein, so each entry shows the most common genes and DNA. This sample lists approximately 680,000 distinct CDR3 sequences; around 14% were detected once. Around 10% of the sample is in the top ten clones.

The sequence was obtained from a man in his forties or fifties who received an inactivated influenza vaccine. Donor details come from another sample of the same person, matched by shared clones. The sequencing used PBMCs from blood, collected approximately 13 days after vaccination. The chain links TRBV5-1 with TRBJ1-1; a stretch of 8 junction bases matches TRBD1. The CDR3 loop reads CASSKDRVDWTSTEAFF. In nucleotides, the sequence is TGCGCCAGCAGCAAGGACAGGGTCGACTGGACGAGTACTGAAGCTTTCTTT.